The present T cell receptor beta chain was sequenced within a study of T-cell memory formation after mild COVID-19 (dated by TCRdb to the early 2020s). In terms of the full investigation: Most TCR sequence clusters were specific to one of the two donors. T-cell clones expanding and contracting after mild COVID-19 in a couple of donors were tracked by longitudinal TCRalpha and TCRbeta repertoire sequencing. The cohort was made up of two young adult volunteers, one female and one male, who were previously healthy. Results the study describes overall, beyond this receptor: From day 15 to 85, contracting clones showed balanced CD4/CD8 phenotypes, whereas a second wave of clones that expanded from day 15 to 37 leaned towards CD4+. SARS-CoV-2 specificity was not confirmed for the second-wave clones peaking on day 37. Contracting CD4+ clones turned up mainly in the CM and EM memory subsets, whereas EMRA was where CD8+ clones were enriched. Some responding clones were detected in pre-infection memory, suggesting pre-existing cross-reactive memory T cells joined the SARS-CoV-2 response. The study covered only two mild cases, and larger cohorts including severe cases with pre-infection samples were considered necessary.

Trimming removed 5 bases from V and 3 bases from J; the gene matches leave 3 bases unexplained. According to the germline V gene (reference sequence), CDR1 reads SEHNR and CDR2 reads FQNEAQ. From cysteine to phenylalanine, the CDR3 is 14 amino acids long. Of all the DNA, just the CDR3 is kept, 42 bases in frame from base 1. Only a few counts were recorded for this clonotype. It has no known antigen specificity. No base quality values were provided; no much bigger clone lies one nucleotide off. Ficoll-Paque density gradient centrifugation was used to isolate PBMCs. The sequencer listed for this sample is Illumina NovaSeq 6000. Using 5'RACE with constant-segment primers, TCRalpha and TCRbeta cDNA libraries were constructed, with sample barcodes and unique molecular identifiers added in the process. Trizol reagent was used to extract RNA from every sample. Amplification of the libraries took two PCR steps, and the second step added a second sample barcode plus Illumina TruSeq adapters. Libraries were sequenced on an Illumina NovaSeq with 2 x 150 bp paired-end reads. The authors' analysis ran thus. Reads were demultiplexed and collapsed into UMI-guided consensus sequences with migec v1.2.7. Using mixcr v2.1.11, the UMI consensuses were aligned to TRA and TRB V and J templates and assembled into clonotypes. A clonotype was counted as expanded or contracted only if both edgeR and NoisET called the change significant, with noise models trained on biological replicates. For edgeR calls, the thresholds were a false discovery rate-adjusted p below 0.01 and a log2 fold-change of 1. As an exploratory analysis of dynamics, PCA with hierarchical clustering was applied to max-normalized trajectories of the 1000 most abundant clonotypes. Each responding clone was given a CD4 or CD8 phenotype based on the CD4+ and CD8+ repertoires, which had been sequenced separately. Starting from the raw public reads, TCRdb applied fastp trimming at Q25, assembled clones with MiXCR and retained in-frame beta chains. Entries are consolidated by CDR3 protein sequence, retaining the most common genes and DNA. The V and J calls were determined by TCRdb, not by the authors. The sample data list 500,000 to 650,000 distinct CDR3 sequences, and about 20% of these were observed just once. Approximately 8% of the sample is in the top ten clones.

In this chain, TRBV7-9 is recombined with TRBJ2-3; TRBD1 agrees with 9 junctional bases. The TCR sequence derives from an adult woman who had mild COVID-19 (a few samples of this study predate the infection). The sample titles of this study are shuffled in the database, so cell type and time point are left out; the donor was told from shared clones. The sequenced material came from PBMCs or a T cell subset sorted from them (not recorded which). The nucleotide sequence is TGTGCCAGCAGCAACGGACAGGGGACAGATACGCAGTATTTT. This is translated as CASSNGQGTDTQYF.